This T cell receptor (beta chain) was sequenced in a study of blood T cell repertoires in COVID-19. Study context: The analysed material was cDNA or gDNA that came from T cells, B-cell-depleted T cells, or PBMCs.

During active infection, Seattle patients enrolled and were then monitored through disease. Original processing methods: Scientists estimated how many nucleated cells there were by amplifying reference gene primers. The assay was immunoSEQ multiplex PCR, and TCRdb's table has in-frame clones only and misses some. Clone size and V and J calls were adopted from that table, with D and trimming inferred from the DNA. The table lists 450,000 or so clones, over 85% of them singletons. V lost 11 bases and J 4 bases, leaving 11 bases between the germline ends. The CDR3 has 12 residues. From germline, CDR1 is SEHNR and CDR2 FQNEAQ (reference sequence).

The material sequenced was peripheral blood. The clonotype originates from a man younger than 35 with COVID-19, enrolled during active disease. This rearrangement joins TRBV7-9 to TRBJ1-4; tentatively, D is TRBD1 (6 bases). This CDR3 reads CAGQGINEKLFF. DNA for the CDR3: TGTGCCGGGCAGGGGATTAATGAAAAACTGTTTTTT.